Listed here are 10 T cell receptor beta chains from one sample, sequenced in a study of blood T cells in healthy people across ages. Using a J-beta primer mix together with a sample-barcoded 5' primer, a second PCR was run for roughly 7 to 11 cycles. A single record per CDR3 protein comes from TCRdb applying MiXCR to the 5' RACE reads. In the table there are hundreds of thousands of distinct CDR3 sequences, around two fifths of which are singletons. The specimen was blood. These receptors all stem from a man at least 80 years old in good health.

This chain links TRBV7-3 with TRBJ2-3, with 11 bases aligning to TRBD2. Trimming took 5 bases from V and 1 from J; bases not matched to a gene: 5. The CDR3 contains 16 residues. From germline, CDR1 is SGHTA and CDR2 FQGTGA. CDR3 loop: CASSVLAGVGTDTQYF. Written as DNA, the CDR3 is TGTGCCAGCAGCGTACTAGCGGGAGTGGGCACAGATACGCAGTATTTT.

The rearrangement joins TRBV6-5 to TRBJ2-3; perhaps TRBD2 as D (5 bases). V gave up 0 bases and J gave up 4 bases, with 14 bases separating them. CDR3 length: 16 residues. The germline gives CDR1 MNHEY, CDR2 SVGAGI. In nucleotides, the CDR3 is TGTGCCAGCAGTTACTCTGGGCGAGGGCCTTCAGATACGCAGTATTTT. It codes for CASSYSGRGPSDTQYF.

The chain combines TRBV7-2 with TRBJ2-5; D possibly matches TRBD1 or TRBD2 (7 bases each). V was pared by 5 bases and J by 1 base, with 14 bases between. Germline CDR1 SGHTA, CDR2 FQGNSA. CDR3 length: 15 amino acids. The CDR3 DNA sequence: TGTGCCAGCAGCGTATCCAGGGGGGGCCAAGAGACCCAGTACTTC. It is translated as CASSVSRGGQETQYF.

The chain combines TRBV10-3 with TRBJ2-1, with D tentatively TRBD2 (6 bases). With the DNA end fitting TRBJ2-7 better, the J assignment may be wrong. Germline CDR1 reads ENHRY; CDR2 reads SYGVKD. The CDR3 is 14 amino acids. The CDR3 is CAISARTDYNEQYF. The CDR3 bases are TGTGCCATCAGTGCCAGGACGGACTACAATGAGCAGTACTTC.

This chain links TRBV6-2 or TRBV6-3 with TRBJ2-1; the match to TRBD2 covers 9 bases. The trim removed 0 bases at V and 9 bases at J, leaving 9 bases unmatched. The CDR3 is made up of 16 amino acids. The germline CDR1 and CDR2 sequences are MNHEY and SVGEGT. CDR3 amino acids: CASSYSLAGLPTEQFF. In DNA form, the CDR3 reads TGTGCCAGCAGTTACTCCCTAGCGGGATTGCCCACTGAGCAGTTCTTC.

The gene calls are TRBV7-2 and TRBJ1-3; D gene unclear. CDR1 and CDR2 (germline): SGHTA, FQGNSA. The CDR3 consists of 15 residues. Trimming removed 8 bases from V and 4 bases from J, with 18 bases in between. The CDR3 bases are TGTGCCAGCGGAGCACGGGGAGGGAGGGGAAACACCATATATTTT. It translates to CASGARGGRGNTIYF. The variable domain in full, completed from reference TRBV7-2 and TRBJ1-3, reads GAGVSQSPSNKVTEKGKDVELRCDPISGHTALYWYRQSLGQGLEFLIYFQGNSAPDKSGLPSDRFSAERTGGSVSTLTIQRTQQEDSAVYLCASGARGGRGNTIYFGEGSWLTVV.

The rearrangement joins TRBV5-1 to TRBJ2-2; D might be TRBD1 (6 bases). Germline loops: CDR1 SGHRS, CDR2 YFSETQ. V was pared by 2 bases and J by 1 base, with 9 bases between. CDR3 length equals 15 residues. CDR3 nucleotide sequence: TGCGCCAGCAGCTTTTGGGACAAGAACACCGGGGAGCTGTTTTTT. Translation gives CASSFWDKNTGELFF.

The V and J genes are TRBV6-2 or TRBV6-3 and TRBJ2-1; D may be TRBD2 (5 bases). Germline lookup yields CDR1 MNHEY and CDR2 SVGEGT. There are 15 residues in the CDR3. V was shortened by 2 bases and J by 0 bases, with 8 bases between the two germline ends. CDR3 sequence (DNA): TGTGCCAGCAGTTACCAGCGGCCCTCCTACAATGAGCAGTTCTTC. Translation gives CASSYQRPSYNEQFF.

Concerning this clonotype: Relative to the germline gene, one junction end is altered; a read error may explain this. The V gene is TRBV5-6, the J gene TRBJ2-7, with D possibly TRBD2 on 5 matching bases. CDR1 is SGHDT and CDR2 is YYEEEE in the germline V gene. This CDR3 is built from 13 residues. CDR3 DNA: TGTGCCAGGAGCTTGGACTGGAGCTACGAGCAGTACTTC. Translated: CARSLDWSYEQYF.

The chain uses TRBV20-1 and TRBJ1-1; no clear D gene. From germline, CDR1 is DFQATT and CDR2 SNEGSKA (reference sequence). The CDR3 has 12 residues. Trimming shortened V by 3 bases and J by 4 bases, and 9 bases separated the two germline ends. CDR3 nucleotide sequence: TGCAGTGCTAGCCGCCGGAGCACTGAAGCTTTCTTT. Translation gives CSASRRSTEAFF.